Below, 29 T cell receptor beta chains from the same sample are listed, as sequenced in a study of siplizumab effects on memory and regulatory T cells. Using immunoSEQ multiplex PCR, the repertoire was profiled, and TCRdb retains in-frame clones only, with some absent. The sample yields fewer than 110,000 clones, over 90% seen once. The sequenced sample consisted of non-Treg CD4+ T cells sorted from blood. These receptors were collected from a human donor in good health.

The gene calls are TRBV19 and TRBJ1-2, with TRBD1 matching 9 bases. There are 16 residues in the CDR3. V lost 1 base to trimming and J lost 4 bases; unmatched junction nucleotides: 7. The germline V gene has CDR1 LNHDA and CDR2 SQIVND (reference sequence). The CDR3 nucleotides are TGTGCCAGTAGTATAGCCACTACAGGGGGCGGCTATGGCTACACCTTC. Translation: CASSIATTGGGYGYTF.

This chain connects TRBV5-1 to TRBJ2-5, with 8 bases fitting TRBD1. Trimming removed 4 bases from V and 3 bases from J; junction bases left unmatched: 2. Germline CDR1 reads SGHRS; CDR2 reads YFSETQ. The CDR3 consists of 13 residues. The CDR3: CASSRGQEETQYF. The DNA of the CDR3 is TGCGCCAGCAGCAGGGGACAGGAAGAGACCCAGTACTTC.

The CDR3: CASSSGRPYNEQFF. The CDR3 nucleotides are TGTGCCAGCAGCTCCGGGAGACCCTACAATGAGCAGTTCTTC. This chain uses TRBV5-4 with TRBJ2-1; weak D call: TRBD2 (6 bases). Trimming cost V 3 bases and J 2 bases, with 9 bases left between them. The CDR3 runs to 14 residues. CDR1 is SGHNT and CDR2 is YYREEE in the germline V gene (reference sequence).

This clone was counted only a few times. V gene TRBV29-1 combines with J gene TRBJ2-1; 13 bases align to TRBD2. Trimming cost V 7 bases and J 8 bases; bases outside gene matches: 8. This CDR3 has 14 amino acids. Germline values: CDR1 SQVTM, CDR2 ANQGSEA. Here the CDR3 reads CSGAGLAGVHEQFF. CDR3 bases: TGCAGCGGAGCCGGACTAGCGGGAGTTCATGAGCAGTTCTTC.

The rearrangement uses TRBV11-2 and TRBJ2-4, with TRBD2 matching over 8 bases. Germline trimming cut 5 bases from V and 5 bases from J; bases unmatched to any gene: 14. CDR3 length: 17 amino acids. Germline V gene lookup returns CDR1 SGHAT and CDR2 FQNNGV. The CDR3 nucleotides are TGTGCCAGCAGCCCCACCCCCCGACTAGCGAGAGAAAACATTCAGTACTTC. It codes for CASSPTPRLARENIQYF.

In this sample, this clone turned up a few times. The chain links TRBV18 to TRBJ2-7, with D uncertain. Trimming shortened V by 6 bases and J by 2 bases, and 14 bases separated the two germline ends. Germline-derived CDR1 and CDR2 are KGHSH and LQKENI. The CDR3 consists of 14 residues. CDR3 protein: CASSSRLGAYEQYF. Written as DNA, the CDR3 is TGTGCCAGCTCTAGCCGGCTAGGAGCCTACGAGCAGTACTTC.

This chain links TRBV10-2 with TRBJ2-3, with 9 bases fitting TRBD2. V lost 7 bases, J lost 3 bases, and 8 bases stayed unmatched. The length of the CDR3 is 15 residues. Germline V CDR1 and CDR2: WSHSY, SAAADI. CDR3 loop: CASTTGSGRTDTQYF. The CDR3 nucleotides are TGCGCCAGCACGACAGGAAGCGGGAGGACAGATACGCAGTATTTT.

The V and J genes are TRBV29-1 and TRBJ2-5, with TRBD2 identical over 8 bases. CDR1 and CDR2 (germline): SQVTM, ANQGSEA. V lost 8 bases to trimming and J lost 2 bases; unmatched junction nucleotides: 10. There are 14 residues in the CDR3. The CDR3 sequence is CSSTSGSGQETQYF. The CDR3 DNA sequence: TGCAGCTCAACGAGCGGGAGTGGACAAGAGACCCAGTACTTC.

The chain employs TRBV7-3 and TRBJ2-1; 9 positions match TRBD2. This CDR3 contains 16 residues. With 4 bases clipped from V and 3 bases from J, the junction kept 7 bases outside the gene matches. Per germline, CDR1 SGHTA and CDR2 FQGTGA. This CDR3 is CASSSIAGVSYNEQFF. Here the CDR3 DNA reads TGTGCCAGCAGCTCCATAGCGGGAGTCAGCTACAATGAGCAGTTCTTC.

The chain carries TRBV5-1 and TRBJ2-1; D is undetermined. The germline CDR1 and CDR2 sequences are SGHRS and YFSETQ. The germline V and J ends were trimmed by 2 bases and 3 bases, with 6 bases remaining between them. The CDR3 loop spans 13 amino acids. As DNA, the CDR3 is TGCGCCAGCAGCTTAAACAACTACAATGAGCAGTTCTTC. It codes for CASSLNNYNEQFF. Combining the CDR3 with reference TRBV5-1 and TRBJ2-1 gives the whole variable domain KAGVTQTPRYLIKTRGQQVTLSCSPISGHRSVSWYQQTPGQGLQFLFEYFSETQRNKGNFPGRFSGRQFSNSRSEMNVSTLELGDSALYLCASSLNNYNEQFFGPGTRLTVL.

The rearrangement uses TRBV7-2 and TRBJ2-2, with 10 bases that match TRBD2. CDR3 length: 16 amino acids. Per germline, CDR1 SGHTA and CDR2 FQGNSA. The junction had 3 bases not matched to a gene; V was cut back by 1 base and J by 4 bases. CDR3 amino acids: CASSLGTSGITGELFF. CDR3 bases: TGTGCCAGCAGCTTAGGGACTAGCGGCATCACCGGGGAGCTGTTTTTT.

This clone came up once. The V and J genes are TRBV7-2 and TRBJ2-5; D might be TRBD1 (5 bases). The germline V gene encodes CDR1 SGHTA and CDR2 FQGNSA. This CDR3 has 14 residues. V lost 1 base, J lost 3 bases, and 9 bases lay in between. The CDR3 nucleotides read TGTGCCAGCAGCTTAGGGGGCAGGGAAGAGACCCAGTACTTC. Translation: CASSLGGREETQYF.

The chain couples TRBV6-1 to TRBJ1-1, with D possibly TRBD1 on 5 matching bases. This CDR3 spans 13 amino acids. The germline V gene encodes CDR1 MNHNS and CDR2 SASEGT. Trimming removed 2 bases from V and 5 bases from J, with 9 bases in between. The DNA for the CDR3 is TGTGCCAGCAGTGAAAGGAGGGGTACTGAAGCTTTCTTT. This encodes CASSERRGTEAFF.

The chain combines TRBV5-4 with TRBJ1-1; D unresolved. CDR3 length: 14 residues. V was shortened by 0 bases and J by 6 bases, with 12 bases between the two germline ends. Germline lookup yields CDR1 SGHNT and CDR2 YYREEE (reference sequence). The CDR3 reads CASSLAAGIAEAFF. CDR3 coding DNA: TGTGCCAGCAGCTTGGCCGCCGGTATTGCTGAAGCTTTCTTT. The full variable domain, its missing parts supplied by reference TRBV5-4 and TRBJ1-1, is ETGVTQSPTHLIKTRGQQVTLRCSSQSGHNTVSWYQQALGQGPQFIFQYYREEENGRGNFPPRFSGLQFPNYSSELNVNALELDDSALYLCASSLAAGIAEAFFGQGTRLTVV.

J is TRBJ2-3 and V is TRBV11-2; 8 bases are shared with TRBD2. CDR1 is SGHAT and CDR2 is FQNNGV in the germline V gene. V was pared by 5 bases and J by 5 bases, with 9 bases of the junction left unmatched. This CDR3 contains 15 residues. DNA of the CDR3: TGTGCCAGCAGCACGAGTAGCGGGGTTCAAGATACGCAGTATTTT. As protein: CASSTSSGVQDTQYF. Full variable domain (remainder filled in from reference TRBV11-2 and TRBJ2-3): EAGVAQSPRYKIIEKRQSVAFWCNPISGHATLYWYQQILGQGPKLLIQFQNNGVVDDSQLPKDRFSAERLKGVDSTLKIQPAKLEDSAVYLCASSTSSGVQDTQYFGPGTRLTVL.

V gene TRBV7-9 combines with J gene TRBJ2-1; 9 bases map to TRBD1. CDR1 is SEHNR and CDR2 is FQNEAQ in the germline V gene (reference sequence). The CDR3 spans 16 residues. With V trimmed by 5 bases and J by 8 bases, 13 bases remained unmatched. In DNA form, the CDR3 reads TGTGCCAGCAGCCTAACGGGGACAGGGAGGAGTGATGAGCAGTTCTTC. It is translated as CASSLTGTGRSDEQFF.

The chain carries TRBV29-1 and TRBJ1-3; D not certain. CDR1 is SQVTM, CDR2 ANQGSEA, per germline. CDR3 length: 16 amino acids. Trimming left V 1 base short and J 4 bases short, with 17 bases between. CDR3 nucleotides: TGCAGCGTTGAAGTGGCGGTCACCTCCTCCGGAAACACCATATATTTT. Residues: CSVEVAVTSSGNTIYF.

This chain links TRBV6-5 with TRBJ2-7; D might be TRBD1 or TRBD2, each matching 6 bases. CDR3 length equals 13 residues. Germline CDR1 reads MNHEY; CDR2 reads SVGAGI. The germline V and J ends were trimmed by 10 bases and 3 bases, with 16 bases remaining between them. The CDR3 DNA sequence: TGTGCCACCCGAGAGGGGGGCTACTACGAGCAGTACTTC. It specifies CATREGGYYEQYF.

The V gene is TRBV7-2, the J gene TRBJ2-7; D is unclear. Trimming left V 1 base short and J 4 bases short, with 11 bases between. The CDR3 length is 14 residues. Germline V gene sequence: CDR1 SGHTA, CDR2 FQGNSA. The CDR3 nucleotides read TGTGCCAGCAGCTTAGTACCTACCAAATACGAGCAGTACTTC. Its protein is CASSLVPTKYEQYF. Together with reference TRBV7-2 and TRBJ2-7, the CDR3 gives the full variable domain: GAGVSQSPSNKVTEKGKDVELRCDPISGHTALYWYRQSLGQGLEFLIYFQGNSAPDKSGLPSDRFSAERTGGSVSTLTIQRTQQEDSAVYLCASSLVPTKYEQYFGPGTRLTVT.

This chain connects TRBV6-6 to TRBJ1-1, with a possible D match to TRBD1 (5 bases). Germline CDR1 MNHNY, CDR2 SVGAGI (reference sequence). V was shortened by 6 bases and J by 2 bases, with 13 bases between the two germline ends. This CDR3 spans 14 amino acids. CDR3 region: CASSREGRNTEAFF. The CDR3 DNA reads TGTGCCAGCAGCAGGGAAGGCCGAAACACTGAAGCTTTCTTT.

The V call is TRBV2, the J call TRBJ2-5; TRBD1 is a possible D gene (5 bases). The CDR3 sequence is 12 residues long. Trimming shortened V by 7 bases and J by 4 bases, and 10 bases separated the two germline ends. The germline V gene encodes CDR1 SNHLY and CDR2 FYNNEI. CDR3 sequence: CASKGQGETQYF. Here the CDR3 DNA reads TGTGCCAGCAAAGGGCAGGGAGAGACCCAGTACTTC.

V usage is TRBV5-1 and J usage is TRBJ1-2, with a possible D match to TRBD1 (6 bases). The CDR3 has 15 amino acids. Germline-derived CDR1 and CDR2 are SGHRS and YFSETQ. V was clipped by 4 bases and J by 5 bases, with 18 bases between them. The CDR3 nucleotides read TGCGCCAGCAGCCCGGCCCCAGGGGAATTTTATGGCTACACCTTC. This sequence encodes CASSPAPGEFYGYTF. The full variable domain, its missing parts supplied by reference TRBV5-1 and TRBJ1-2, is KAGVTQTPRYLIKTRGQQVTLSCSPISGHRSVSWYQQTPGQGLQFLFEYFSETQRNKGNFPGRFSGRQFSNSRSEMNVSTLELGDSALYLCASSPAPGEFYGYTFGSGTRLTVV.

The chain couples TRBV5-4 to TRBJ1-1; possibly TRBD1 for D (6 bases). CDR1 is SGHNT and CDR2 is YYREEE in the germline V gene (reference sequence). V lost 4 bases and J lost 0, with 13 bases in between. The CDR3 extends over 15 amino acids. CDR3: CASSTEGGLNTEAFF. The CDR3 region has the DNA TGTGCCAGCAGCACGGAGGGGGGTCTGAACACTGAAGCTTTCTTT.

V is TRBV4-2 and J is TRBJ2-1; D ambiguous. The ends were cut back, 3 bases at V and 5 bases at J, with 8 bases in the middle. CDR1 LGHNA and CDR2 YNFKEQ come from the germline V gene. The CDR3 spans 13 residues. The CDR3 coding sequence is TGTGCCAGCAGCCATCCCTACCACAATGAGCAGTTCTTC. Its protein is CASSHPYHNEQFF.

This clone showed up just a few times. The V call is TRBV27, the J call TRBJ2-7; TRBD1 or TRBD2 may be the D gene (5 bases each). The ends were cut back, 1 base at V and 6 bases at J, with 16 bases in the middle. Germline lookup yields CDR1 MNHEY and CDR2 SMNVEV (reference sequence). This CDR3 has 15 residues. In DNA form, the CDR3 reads TGTGCCAGCAGTTTATACGGGGCAGGGCTGGGCGAGCAGTACTTC. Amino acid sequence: CASSLYGAGLGEQYF.

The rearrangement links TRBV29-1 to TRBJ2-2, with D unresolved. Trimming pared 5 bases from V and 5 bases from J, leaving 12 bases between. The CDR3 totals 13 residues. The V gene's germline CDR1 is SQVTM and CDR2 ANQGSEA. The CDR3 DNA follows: TGCAGCGTTTCCGAATTAGGGACCGGGGAGCTGTTTTTT. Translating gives CSVSELGTGELFF.

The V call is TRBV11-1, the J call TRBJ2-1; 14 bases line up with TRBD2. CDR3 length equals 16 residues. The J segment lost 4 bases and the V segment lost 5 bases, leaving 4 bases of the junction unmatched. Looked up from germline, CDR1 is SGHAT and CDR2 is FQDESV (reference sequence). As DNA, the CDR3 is TGTGCCAGCAGCAGGGGACTAGCGGGAGAGTACAATGAGCAGTTCTTC. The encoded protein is CASSRGLAGEYNEQFF. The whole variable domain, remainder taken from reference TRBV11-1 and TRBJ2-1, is EAEVAQSPRYKITEKSQAVAFWCDPISGHATLYWYRQILGQGPELLVQFQDESVVDDSQLPKDRFSAERLKGVDSTLKIQPAELGDSAMYLCASSRGLAGEYNEQFFGPGTRLTVL.

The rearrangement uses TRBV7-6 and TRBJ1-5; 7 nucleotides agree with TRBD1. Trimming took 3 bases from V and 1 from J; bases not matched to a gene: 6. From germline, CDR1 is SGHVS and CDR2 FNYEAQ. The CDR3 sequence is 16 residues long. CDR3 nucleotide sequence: TGTGCCAGCAGCTTTGATACAGGGGCGAGCAATCAGCCCCAGCATTTT. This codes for CASSFDTGASNQPQHF.

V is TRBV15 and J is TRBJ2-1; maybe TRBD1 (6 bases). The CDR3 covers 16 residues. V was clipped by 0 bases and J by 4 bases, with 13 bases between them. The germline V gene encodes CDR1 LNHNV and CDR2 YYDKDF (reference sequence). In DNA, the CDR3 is TGTGCCACCAGCAGAGATGACGGGACAATATACAATGAGCAGTTCTTC. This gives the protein CATSRDDGTIYNEQFF.